The present entry profiles one T cell receptor beta chain with its context. Its matching antigen is unknown. One end of the junction fails to match germline, which may point to a read error. Other DNA sequences in the sample encode the same CDR3. This sample is drawn from a study of cytomegalovirus exposure and HLA in healthy donors. General study points: Later on, an analysis tied over 15,000 TCR beta sequences to HLA alleles at 0.05 false discovery rate.

PCR involved 60 Vbeta and 13 Jbeta primers. Method: immunoSEQ multiplex PCR; TCRdb's copy keeps in-frame clones and lacks some. This sample has approximately 150,000 clones; 79% occur once, and the top ten carry roughly 1.9%. CDR3 length equals 17 residues. The V gene's germline CDR1 is SGHDT and CDR2 YYEEEE. Sequenced: PBMCs. This TCR derives from a man aged 35 to 55 in good health and CMV-seronegative. The chain has TRBV5-6 and TRBJ2-3; 13 nucleotides align to TRBD2. The CDR3 sequence is CASSLGLAGGSGDTQYF. The CDR3 DNA is TGTGCCAGCAGCTTGGGACTAGCGGGAGGATCAGGAGATACGCAGTACTTT.